The next 17 T cell receptor beta chains were all read from a single sample in a study of beta chain features in type 1 diabetes. cDNA synthesis used the whole RNA isolate, giving expressed TCRB sequences. Here immunoSEQ multiplex PCR was the method, and the copy in TCRdb shows in-frame clones only, minus some. Counted here are a few hundred thousand clones, roughly 30% occurring once; the ten biggest clones make up under 5%. Sequencing was performed on central memory CD4+ T cells from blood. The receptors come from a man aged 25-45 years in good health.

This clone was counted only a few times. The chain combines TRBV15 with TRBJ2-1; TRBD2 agrees at 11 bases. Trimming at V came to 3 bases and at J to 4 bases, leaving 5 bases not matched to a gene. The CDR3 loop spans 16 amino acids. Germline V gene lookup returns CDR1 LNHNV and CDR2 YYDKDF (reference sequence). The CDR3 spells CATSSRLAGTYNEQFF. For the CDR3, the DNA is TGTGCCACCAGCAGCCGACTAGCGGGAACTTACAATGAGCAGTTCTTC.

In regard to this clone: In the same sample, other DNA sequences code for this CDR3. This chain links TRBV28 with TRBJ2-7, with 7 bases identical to TRBD1. Germline CDR1 reads MDHEN; CDR2 reads SYDVKM. The V gene end was trimmed by 4 bases and the J gene end by 4 bases; junction bases not matched to a gene: 1. The CDR3 length is 12 residues. Written as DNA, the CDR3 is TGTGCCAGCAGTTCAGGGGGTTACGAGCAGTACTTC. As protein: CASSSGGYEQYF. The whole variable domain, remainder taken from reference TRBV28 and TRBJ2-7, is DVKVTQSSRYLVKRTGEKVFLECVQDMDHENMFWYRQDPGLGLRLIYFSYDVKMKEKGDIPEGYSVSREKKERFSLILESASTNQTSMYLCASSSGGYEQYFGPGTRLTVT.

This clone was found a few times. The chain joins TRBV18 to TRBJ1-1, with D possibly matching TRBD1 (5 bases). The CDR3 consists of 13 residues. Germline loops: CDR1 KGHSH, CDR2 LQKENI. V lost 6 bases and J lost 6, with 14 bases in between. The CDR3 protein is CASSTTGDAEAFF. CDR3 bases: TGTGCCAGCTCCACCACGGGGGACGCTGAAGCTTTCTTT.

The chain employs TRBV9 and TRBJ2-1, with a weak D call TRBD2 (6 bases). The CDR3 spans 14 residues. From germline, CDR1 is SGDLS and CDR2 YYNGEE. V lost 3 bases, J lost 6 bases, and 13 bases lay in between. The chain's CDR3 is CASSGRALINEQFF. Written as DNA, the CDR3 is TGTGCCAGCAGCGGGAGGGCGTTAATCAATGAGCAGTTCTTC. The complete variable domain, with remaining parts taken from reference TRBV9 and TRBJ2-1, reads DSGVTQTPKHLITATGQRVTLRCSPRSGDLSVYWYQQSLDQGLQFLIQYYNGEERAKGNILERFSAQQFPDLHSELNLSSLELGDSALYFCASSGRALINEQFFGPGTRLTVL.

The chain recombines TRBV7-2 with TRBJ2-3; D call uncertain. The ends were cut back, 5 bases at V and 6 bases at J, with 9 bases in the middle. The CDR3 sequence is 12 residues long. Germline CDR1 SGHTA, CDR2 FQGNSA. CDR3 residues: CASSRSRDTQYF. The CDR3 coding sequence is TGTGCCAGCAGCAGATCCCGTGATACGCAGTATTTT.

CDR3 DNA sequence: TGTGCCAGCAGCCCTCGGGGGAGTGCGGATACGCAGTATTTT. Translation: CASSPRGSADTQYF. The V and J genes are TRBV11-2 and TRBJ2-3; tentatively, D is TRBD2 (6 bases). V was trimmed by 5 bases and J by 6 bases, leaving 15 bases between them. The CDR3 runs 14 residues. Germline V gives CDR1 SGHAT, CDR2 FQNNGV. Full variable domain (outside the CDR3, taken from reference TRBV11-2 and TRBJ2-3): EAGVAQSPRYKIIEKRQSVAFWCNPISGHATLYWYQQILGQGPKLLIQFQNNGVVDDSQLPKDRFSAERLKGVDSTLKIQPAKLEDSAVYLCASSPRGSADTQYFGPGTRLTVL.

The chain combines TRBV2 with TRBJ2-1; 7 nucleotides align to TRBD2. The V gene end was trimmed by 7 bases and the J gene end by 4 bases; junction bases not matched to a gene: 10. Per germline, CDR1 SNHLY and CDR2 FYNNEI. The CDR3 consists of 15 residues. The CDR3 reads CASIAGTTNYNEQFF. CDR3 DNA sequence: TGTGCCAGCATAGCCGGGACTACCAATTACAATGAGCAGTTCTTC.

This clone was seen more than once but under ten times. The gene calls are TRBV28 and TRBJ2-1, with TRBD2 identical over 8 bases. The CDR3 extends over 13 amino acids. Germline V gene lookup returns CDR1 MDHEN and CDR2 SYDVKM. J lost 6 bases, V lost 5 bases, and 3 bases had no gene match. The CDR3 spells CASSPAGANEQFF. In nucleotides, the CDR3 is TGTGCCAGCAGTCCAGCGGGAGCCAATGAGCAGTTCTTC.

This clone came up a few times. This sequence joins TRBV9 and TRBJ2-3; D is perhaps TRBD2 (6 bases). CDR3 length equals 15 residues. V was trimmed by 0 bases and J by 2 bases, leaving 10 bases between them. The germline gives CDR1 SGDLS, CDR2 YYNGEE. Written as DNA, the CDR3 is TGTGCCAGCAGCGTAGACGGGAGCCCCACAGATACGCAGTATTTT. Translating it yields CASSVDGSPTDTQYF.

This chain links TRBV10-3 with TRBJ2-1; perhaps TRBD1 as D (5 bases). Per the germline V gene, CDR1 is ENHRY and CDR2 is SYGVKD. This CDR3 spans 14 amino acids. V lost 6 bases to trimming and J lost 1 base, with 10 bases between them. In DNA form, the CDR3 reads TGTGCCATCAGAGGGCAGGGTTCCTACAATGAGCAGTTCTTC. Its translation: CAIRGQGSYNEQFF.

This clone has a handful of counts. The V call is TRBV5-4, the J call TRBJ2-1; no reliable D call. The germline V and J ends were trimmed by 1 base and 3 bases, with 11 bases remaining between them. Germline loops: CDR1 SGHNT, CDR2 YYREEE (reference sequence). This CDR3 comprises 15 residues. This CDR3 is CASSLSSSNYNEQFF. The DNA for the CDR3 is TGTGCCAGCAGCTTGAGTTCTAGTAACTACAATGAGCAGTTCTTC. Full variable domain (missing parts from reference TRBV5-4 and TRBJ2-1): ETGVTQSPTHLIKTRGQQVTLRCSSQSGHNTVSWYQQALGQGPQFIFQYYREEENGRGNFPPRFSGLQFPNYSSELNVNALELDDSALYLCASSLSSSNYNEQFFGPGTRLTVL.

V is TRBV7-2 and J is TRBJ2-4; perhaps TRBD1 as D (6 bases). This CDR3 spans 15 amino acids. The germline V gene encodes CDR1 SGHTA and CDR2 FQGNSA. Trimming stripped 4 bases from V and 3 bases from J, with 13 bases between. CDR3 in amino acids: CASSSGGTVKNIQYF. The CDR3 nucleotides are TGTGCCAGCAGCTCTGGGGGCACGGTCAAAAACATTCAGTACTTC.

This clone was counted only a few times. The gene calls are TRBV2 and TRBJ2-7; D is undetermined. V gave up 4 bases and J gave up 3 bases, with 4 bases separating them. The germline gives CDR1 SNHLY, CDR2 FYNNEI. The CDR3 totals 11 residues. CDR3 sequence: CASSGNYEQYF. The CDR3 coding sequence is TGTGCCAGCAGTGGCAACTACGAGCAGTACTTC.

This clone has a handful of counts. The chain links TRBV19 to TRBJ2-3, with TRBD2 identical over 10 bases. The germline gives CDR1 LNHDA, CDR2 SQIVND (reference sequence). Trimming took 2 bases from V and 1 from J; bases not matched to a gene: 9. The CDR3 runs to 18 residues. The CDR3 DNA reads TGTGCCAGTAGTATAAGTCGGTTAGCGGGGGGTCGCACAGATACGCAGTATTTT. Protein product: CASSISRLAGGRTDTQYF. The full variable domain, its missing parts supplied by reference TRBV19 and TRBJ2-3, is DGGITQSPKYLFRKEGQNVTLSCEQNLNHDAMYWYRQDPGQGLRLIYYSQIVNDFQKGDIAEGYSVSREKKESFPLTVTSAQKNPTAFYLCASSISRLAGGRTDTQYFGPGTRLTVL.

There are a few counts of this clone. CDR3 residues: CASSFGQGHSNEQFF. The DNA of the CDR3 is TGTGCCAGCAGTTTCGGTCAGGGGCATAGTAATGAGCAGTTCTTC. This chain uses TRBV5-4 with TRBJ2-1, with a possible D match to TRBD1 (6 bases). V was pared by 5 bases and J by 7 bases, with 19 bases between. The CDR3 is 15 amino acids. Germline V gene lookup returns CDR1 SGHNT and CDR2 YYREEE (reference sequence).

This clone was picked up a small number of times. V gene TRBV5-1 combines with J gene TRBJ2-5; TRBD1 might be the D (6 bases). Near its end, the DNA agrees better with TRBJ2-7, so the J call may be wrong. The CDR3 spans 14 residues. The germline V gene has CDR1 SGHRS and CDR2 YFSETQ. CDR3 nucleotides: TGCGCCAGCAGCTTACAGGGTGCGGGCTACGAGCAGTACTTC. Translation gives CASSLQGAGYEQYF.

Only a few counts were recorded for this clone. The V call is TRBV11-2, the J call TRBJ2-7, with unresolved D. There are 12 residues in the CDR3. Trimming removed 8 bases from V and 3 bases from J, with 11 bases in between. CDR1 is SGHAT and CDR2 is FQNNGV in the germline V gene. The DNA for the CDR3 is TGTGCCAGCGGCTATGGCTACTACGAGCAGTACTTC. Translated: CASGYGYYEQYF.